The sequence of this T cell receptor beta chain was determined in a study of beta chain features in type 1 diabetes. Study details: Regarding age, gender and cell yields, patients proved similar to healthy donors. General observations from the study: Type 1 diabetes patients had moderately but significantly shorter TCRB CDR3s in all four CD4+ subsets. The naive, central memory and Treg TCRB repertoires of patients appeared to be more similar to one another than those of healthy donors.

J gave up 8 bases and V 5 bases, and 10 bases lay outside the gene matches. Germline CDR1 MDHEN, CDR2 SYDVKM. The CDR3 has 15 amino acids. With regard to this clone: What it recognizes is unknown. Other DNA sequences in the sample encode the same CDR3.

Expressed TCRB transcripts were sequenced after all isolated RNA was converted to cDNA. Profiling relied on immunoSEQ multiplex PCR, and the TCRdb table lists in-frame clones only, not all of them. The repertoire consists of under 900,000 clones, with roughly 16% occurring once and the leading ten covering 0.023%. The chain couples TRBV28 to TRBJ2-1, with 9 bases matching TRBD2. Sequencing was performed on naive CD4+ T cells from blood. The source is a woman younger than 35 in good health. CDR3 residues: CASSTPGGRVYEQFF. DNA of the CDR3: TGTGCCAGCAGTACTCCCGGCGGGAGGGTTTATGAGCAGTTCTTC.